This T cell receptor (beta chain) was sequenced during a study of regulatory T cells in long-lasting Graves disease. About the research overall: Positivity for TSH receptor antibodies plus over 5 years of antithyroid drugs meant persistent Graves' disease.

Relying on iRepertoire HTBI primers and Arm-PCR of CDR3 regions, the team built TCR beta libraries. TCRdb re-analysed the multiplex PCR reads in MiXCR, keeping a single row per CDR3 protein. The top ten clones hold approximately 14% of a sample with about 460,000 distinct CDR3 sequences, 20% to 25% of them seen once. This clonotype occurred many times. What it recognizes is unknown. As to time point: persistent/refractory GD, antithyroid drugs over 5 years with positive TRAb. The TCR library was made from RNA extracted from PBMCs. Patients with Graves' disease were diagnosed by American Thyroid Association guidelines. The V gene's germline CDR1 is MDHEN and CDR2 SYDVKM. The CDR3 length is 15 residues. Trimming pared 7 bases from V and 0 bases from J, leaving 13 bases between. General observations from the study: Persistent Graves' patients showed less TCR diversity than newly diagnosed patients showed. Newly diagnosed patients shared more than 750 public clonotypes; persistent patients shared approximately 2,700.

The source of this sequence is a female donor with Graves disease. This chain joins TRBV28 and TRBJ2-1; D is unresolved. Specimen: peripheral blood mononuclear cells (PBMCs), collected when the disease was refractory, from a patient treated with antithyroid drugs. The CDR3 DNA reads as TGTGCCAGCAAATCAGAGGTCCGCTCCTACAATGAGCAGTTCTTC. Protein product: CASKSEVRSYNEQFF.